Below are 10 T cell receptor beta chains sequenced from a single sample in a study of T cells in localized non-small cell lung cancer. Only in-frame clones appear in the TCRdb table, and some are missing; sequencing was by immunoSEQ multiplex PCR. The table has 29,000 or so clones, 88% seen once. Sequences were derived from peripheral blood, sampled before any cancer treatment. Receptors were obtained from a female donor of 60 years or more with stage III squamous cell lung carcinoma.

The chain employs TRBV4-1 and TRBJ2-1; maybe TRBD2 (7 bases). V was shortened by 2 bases and J by 5 bases, with 19 bases between the two germline ends. The CDR3 has 17 residues. Germline V lookup: CDR1 MGHRA, CDR2 YSYEKL. In DNA form, the CDR3 reads TGCGCCAGCAGCCAACCATTAAAGCGGGACATACACAATGAGCAGTTCTTC. Its protein is CASSQPLKRDIHNEQFF.

The J gene is TRBJ1-5, the V gene TRBV19; tentative D call: TRBD1 (6 bases). The germline V gene has CDR1 LNHDA and CDR2 SQIVND (reference sequence). Deletions cut 2 bases from V and 0 bases from J, with 11 bases between. The length of the CDR3 is 16 residues. The CDR3 is CASSIHGTTSNQPQHF. The DNA of the CDR3 is TGTGCCAGTAGTATACACGGGACAACTAGCAATCAGCCCCAGCATTTT.

V gene TRBV7-2 combines with J gene TRBJ1-2; D ambiguous. V gave up 5 bases and J gave up 7 bases, with 14 bases separating them. CDR1 SGHTA and CDR2 FQGNSA come from the germline V gene. This CDR3 contains 13 residues. CDR3 nucleotide sequence: TGTGCCAGCAGCCAGACCACCTCGGGTGGCTACACCTTC. Amino acids: CASSQTTSGGYTF.

The chain joins TRBV18 to TRBJ2-2; 10 bases fit TRBD2. CDR3 size: 16 residues. In germline, CDR1 is KGHSH, CDR2 LQKENI. Losses at the gene ends were 2 bases for V and 5 bases for J; bases not matched to a gene: 5. CDR3 sequence (DNA): TGTGCCAGCTCACCATCAACTAGCGGGACAACCGGGGAGCTGTTTTTT. It codes for CASSPSTSGTTGELFF.

This clone was observed once. The chain employs TRBV5-1 and TRBJ2-3; D tentatively fits TRBD1 or TRBD2 (5 bases each). Germline V CDR1 and CDR2: SGHRS, YFSETQ. The V end was cut by 0 bases, the J end by 7 bases, with 30 bases between. CDR3 length: 20 amino acids. CDR3 in DNA: TGCGCCAGCAGCTTGGTCTATGGGGTGGGGACCATTGGGAAATTAAATACGCAGTATTTT. Its translation: CASSLVYGVGTIGKLNTQYF.

The rearrangement joins TRBV14 to TRBJ2-7, with D possibly TRBD2 on 6 matching bases. Looked up from germline, CDR1 is SGHDN and CDR2 is FVKESK. Trimming pared 0 bases from V and 2 bases from J, leaving 20 bases between. CDR3 length equals 18 residues. The chain's CDR3 is CASSQERWFGGIPYEQYF. The CDR3 DNA reads as TGTGCCAGCAGCCAAGAAAGGTGGTTTGGAGGGATCCCCTACGAGCAGTACTTC. Combining the CDR3 with reference TRBV14 and TRBJ2-7 gives the whole variable domain EAGVTQFPSHSVIEKGQTVTLRCDPISGHDNLYWYRRVMGKEIKFLLHFVKESKQDESGMPNNRFLAERTGGTYSTLKVQPAELEDSGVYFCASSQERWFGGIPYEQYFGPGTRLTVT.

V is TRBV9 and J is TRBJ2-5; 9 bases fit TRBD1. The J call may be in error: the DNA end matches TRBJ2-7 better. CDR3 length: 15 amino acids. CDR1 is SGDLS, CDR2 YYNGEE, per germline. CDR3 coding DNA: TGTGCCAGCAGCGTAGTGGGTGGGACAGGGAACGAGCAGTACTTC. Translation gives CASSVVGGTGNEQYF.

V and J are TRBV9 and TRBJ1-3, with 7 bases aligning to TRBD1. Unmatched junction bases numbered 3, after V lost 3 bases and J lost 3 bases. CDR3 size: 14 residues. The germline V gene encodes CDR1 SGDLS and CDR2 YYNGEE. CDR3 sequence: CASSAGTDGNTIYF. The DNA for the CDR3 is TGTGCCAGCAGCGCCGGGACAGATGGAAACACCATATATTTT.

The chain's CDR3 is CASSLELSGTGGGYGYTF. CDR3 sequence (DNA): TGTGCCAGCAGCTTAGAACTCTCAGGGACAGGGGGCGGGTATGGCTACACCTTC. The V call is TRBV11-2, the J call TRBJ1-2; the match to TRBD1 covers 12 bases. This CDR3 contains 18 residues. J gave up 5 bases and V 0 bases, and 10 bases lay outside the gene matches. Germline CDR1 is SGHAT and CDR2 is FQNNGV.

This chain joins TRBV28 and TRBJ2-5; 11 positions match TRBD1. With the DNA end fitting TRBJ2-7 better, the J assignment may be wrong. CDR3 length: 15 residues. Germline CDR1 MDHEN, CDR2 SYDVKM. This CDR3 is CASSPPGQGVHEQYF. The CDR3 DNA sequence: TGTGCCAGCAGTCCTCCGGGACAGGGGGTTCACGAGCAGTACTTC.